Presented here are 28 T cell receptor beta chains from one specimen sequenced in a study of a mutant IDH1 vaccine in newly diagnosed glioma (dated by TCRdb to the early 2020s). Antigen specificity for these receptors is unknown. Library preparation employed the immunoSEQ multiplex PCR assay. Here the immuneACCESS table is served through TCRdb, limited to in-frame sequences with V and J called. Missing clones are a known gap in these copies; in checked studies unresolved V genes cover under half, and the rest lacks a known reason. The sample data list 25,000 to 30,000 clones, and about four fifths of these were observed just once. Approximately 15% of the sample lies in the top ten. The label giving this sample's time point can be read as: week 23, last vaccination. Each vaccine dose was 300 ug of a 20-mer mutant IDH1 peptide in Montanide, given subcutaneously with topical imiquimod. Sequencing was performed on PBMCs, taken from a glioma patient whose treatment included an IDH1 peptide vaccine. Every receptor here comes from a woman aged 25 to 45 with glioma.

The CDR3 spells CASSSDRTGPNTEAFF. The CDR3 nucleotides read TGTGCCAGCAGTTCGGACCGGACAGGACCGAACACTGAAGCTTTCTTT. The chain recombines TRBV21-1 with TRBJ1-1; TRBD1 is taken as the D call from the table, unchecked against the DNA. TRBV21-1 is noted as a pseudogene. CDR3 length: 16 residues.

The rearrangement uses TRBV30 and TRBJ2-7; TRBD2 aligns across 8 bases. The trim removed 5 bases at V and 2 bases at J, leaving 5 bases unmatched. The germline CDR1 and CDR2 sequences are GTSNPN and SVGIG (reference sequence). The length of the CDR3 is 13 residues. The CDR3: CAWAGTRAYEQYF. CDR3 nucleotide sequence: TGTGCCTGGGCCGGGACTAGGGCCTACGAGCAGTACTTC.

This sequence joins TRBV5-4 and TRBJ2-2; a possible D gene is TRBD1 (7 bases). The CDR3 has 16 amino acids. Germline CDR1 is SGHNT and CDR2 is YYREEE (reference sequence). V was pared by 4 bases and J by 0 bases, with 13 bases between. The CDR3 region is CASSPRGTANTGELFF. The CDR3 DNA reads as TGTGCCAGCAGCCCCCGCGGGACAGCGAACACCGGGGAGCTGTTTTTT.

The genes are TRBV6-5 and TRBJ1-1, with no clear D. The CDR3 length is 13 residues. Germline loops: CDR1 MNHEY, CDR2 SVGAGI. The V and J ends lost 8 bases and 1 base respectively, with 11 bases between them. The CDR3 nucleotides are TGTGCCAGCTTTTTCTCGGGGAACACTGAAGCTTTCTTT. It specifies CASFFSGNTEAFF.

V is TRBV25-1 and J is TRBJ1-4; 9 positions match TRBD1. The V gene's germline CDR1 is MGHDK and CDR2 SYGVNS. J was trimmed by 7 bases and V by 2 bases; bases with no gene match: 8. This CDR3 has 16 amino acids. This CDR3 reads CASSEAGNRGLEKLFF. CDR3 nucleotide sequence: TGTGCCAGCAGTGAAGCGGGGAACAGGGGGCTTGAAAAACTGTTTTTT.

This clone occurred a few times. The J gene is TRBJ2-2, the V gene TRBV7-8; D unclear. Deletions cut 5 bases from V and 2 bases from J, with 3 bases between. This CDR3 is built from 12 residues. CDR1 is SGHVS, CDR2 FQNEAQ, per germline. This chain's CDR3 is CASSLNTGELFF. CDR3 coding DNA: TGTGCCAGCAGCCTTAACACCGGGGAGCTGTTTTTT.

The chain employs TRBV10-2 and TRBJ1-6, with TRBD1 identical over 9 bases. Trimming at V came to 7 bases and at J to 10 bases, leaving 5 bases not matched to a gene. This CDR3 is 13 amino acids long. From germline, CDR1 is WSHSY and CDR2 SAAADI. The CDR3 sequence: CASTLTGGSPLHF. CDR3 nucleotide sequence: TGCGCCAGCACTTTGACAGGGGGATCACCCCTCCACTTT.

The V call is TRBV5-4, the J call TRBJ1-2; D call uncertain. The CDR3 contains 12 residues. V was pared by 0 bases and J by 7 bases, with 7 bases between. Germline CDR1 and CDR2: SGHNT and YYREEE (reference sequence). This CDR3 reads CASSLEGFGYTF. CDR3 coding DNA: TGTGCCAGCAGCTTGGAAGGGTTTGGCTACACCTTC. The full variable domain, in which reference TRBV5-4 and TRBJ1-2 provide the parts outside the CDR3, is ETGVTQSPTHLIKTRGQQVTLRCSSQSGHNTVSWYQQALGQGPQFIFQYYREEENGRGNFPPRFSGLQFPNYSSELNVNALELDDSALYLCASSLEGFGYTFGSGTRLTVV.

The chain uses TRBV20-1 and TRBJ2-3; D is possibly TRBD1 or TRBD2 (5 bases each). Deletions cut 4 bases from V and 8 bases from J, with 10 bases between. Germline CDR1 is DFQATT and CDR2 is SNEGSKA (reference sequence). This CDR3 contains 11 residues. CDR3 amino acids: CSATAGATQYF. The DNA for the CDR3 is TGCAGTGCTACCGCCGGGGCTACGCAGTATTTT.

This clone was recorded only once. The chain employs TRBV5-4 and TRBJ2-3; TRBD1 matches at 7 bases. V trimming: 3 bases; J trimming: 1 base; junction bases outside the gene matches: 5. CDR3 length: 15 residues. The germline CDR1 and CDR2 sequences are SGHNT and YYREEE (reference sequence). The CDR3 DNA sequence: TGTGCCAGCAGCTCCCGGGACAGTCGCACAGATACGCAGTATTTT. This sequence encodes CASSSRDSRTDTQYF.

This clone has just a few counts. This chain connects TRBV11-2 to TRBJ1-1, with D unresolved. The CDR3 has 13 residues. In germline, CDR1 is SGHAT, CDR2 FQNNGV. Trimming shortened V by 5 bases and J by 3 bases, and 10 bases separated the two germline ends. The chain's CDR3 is CASSANTYTEAFF. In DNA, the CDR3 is TGTGCCAGCAGCGCGAACACCTACACTGAAGCTTTCTTT. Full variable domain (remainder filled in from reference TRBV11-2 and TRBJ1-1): EAGVAQSPRYKIIEKRQSVAFWCNPISGHATLYWYQQILGQGPKLLIQFQNNGVVDDSQLPKDRFSAERLKGVDSTLKIQPAKLEDSAVYLCASSANTYTEAFFGQGTRLTVV.

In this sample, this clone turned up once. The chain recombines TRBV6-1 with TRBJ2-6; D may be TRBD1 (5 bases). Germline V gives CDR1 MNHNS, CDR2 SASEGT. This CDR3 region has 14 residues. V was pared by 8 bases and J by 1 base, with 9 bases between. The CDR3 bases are TGTGCCAGCCAGGGTAGTTCTGGGGCCAACGTCCTGACTTTC. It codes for CASQGSSGANVLTF.

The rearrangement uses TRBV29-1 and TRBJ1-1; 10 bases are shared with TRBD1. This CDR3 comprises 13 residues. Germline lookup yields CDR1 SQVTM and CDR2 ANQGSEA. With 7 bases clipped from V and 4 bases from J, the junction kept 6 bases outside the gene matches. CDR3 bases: TGCAGCGGGGACAGGGGTTTCGGCACTGAAGCTTTCTTT. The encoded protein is CSGDRGFGTEAFF.

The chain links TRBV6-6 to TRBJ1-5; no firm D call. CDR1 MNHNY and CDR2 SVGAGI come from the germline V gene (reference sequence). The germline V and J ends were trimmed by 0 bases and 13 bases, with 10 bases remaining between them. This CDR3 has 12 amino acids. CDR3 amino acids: CASSYSFRNQHF. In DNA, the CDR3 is TGTGCCAGCAGTTACTCCTTCAGGAATCAGCATTTT.

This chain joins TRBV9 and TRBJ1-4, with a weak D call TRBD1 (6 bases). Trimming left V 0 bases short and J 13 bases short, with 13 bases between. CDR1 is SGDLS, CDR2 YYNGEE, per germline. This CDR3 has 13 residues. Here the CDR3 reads CASSVGQGYGLFF. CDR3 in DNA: TGTGCCAGCAGCGTAGGGCAGGGGTACGGACTGTTTTTT.

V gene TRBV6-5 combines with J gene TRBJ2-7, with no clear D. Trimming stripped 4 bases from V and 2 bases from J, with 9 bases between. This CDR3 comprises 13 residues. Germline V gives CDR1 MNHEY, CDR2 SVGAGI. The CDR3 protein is CASSSSMAYEQYF. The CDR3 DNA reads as TGTGCCAGCAGTTCATCCATGGCCTACGAGCAGTACTTC.

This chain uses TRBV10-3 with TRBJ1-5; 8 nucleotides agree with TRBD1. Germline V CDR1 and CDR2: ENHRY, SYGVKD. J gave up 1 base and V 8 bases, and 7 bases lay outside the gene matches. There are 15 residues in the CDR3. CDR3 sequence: CAISSGTGSNQPQHF. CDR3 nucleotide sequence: TGTGCCATCTCTTCCGGGACAGGCAGCAATCAGCCCCAGCATTTT.

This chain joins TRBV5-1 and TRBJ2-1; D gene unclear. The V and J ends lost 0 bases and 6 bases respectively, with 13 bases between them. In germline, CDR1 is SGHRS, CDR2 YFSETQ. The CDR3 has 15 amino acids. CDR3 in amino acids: CASSLAPQSRNEQFF. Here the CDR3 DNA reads TGCGCCAGCAGCTTGGCCCCTCAGAGTCGCAATGAGCAGTTCTTC. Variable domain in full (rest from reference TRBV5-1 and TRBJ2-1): KAGVTQTPRYLIKTRGQQVTLSCSPISGHRSVSWYQQTPGQGLQFLFEYFSETQRNKGNFPGRFSGRQFSNSRSEMNVSTLELGDSALYLCASSLAPQSRNEQFFGPGTRLTVL.

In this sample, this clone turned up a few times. The CDR3 sequence is CASSRTSYNSPLHF. For the CDR3, the DNA is TGTGCCAGCAGCCGTACCTCCTATAATTCACCCCTCCACTTT. The chain uses TRBV7-6 and TRBJ1-6; D is ambiguous. Trimming shortened V by 5 bases and J by 0 bases, and 5 bases separated the two germline ends. This CDR3 region has 14 residues. From germline, CDR1 is SGHVS and CDR2 FNYEAQ.

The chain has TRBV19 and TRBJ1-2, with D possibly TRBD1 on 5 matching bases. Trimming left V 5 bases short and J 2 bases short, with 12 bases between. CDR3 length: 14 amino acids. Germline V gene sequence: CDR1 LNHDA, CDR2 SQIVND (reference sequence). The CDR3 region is CASSFRGKNYGYTF. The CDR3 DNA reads TGTGCCAGTAGTTTTCGGGGGAAAAACTATGGCTACACCTTC.

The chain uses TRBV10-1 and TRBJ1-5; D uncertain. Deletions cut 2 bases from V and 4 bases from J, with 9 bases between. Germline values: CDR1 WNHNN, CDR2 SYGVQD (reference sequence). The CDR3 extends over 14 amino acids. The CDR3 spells CASSEGGPNQPQHF. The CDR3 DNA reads TGCGCCAGCAGTGAGGGTGGCCCTAATCAGCCCCAGCATTTT.

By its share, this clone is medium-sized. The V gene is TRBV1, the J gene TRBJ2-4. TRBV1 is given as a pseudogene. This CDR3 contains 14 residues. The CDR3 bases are TGCACCAGCAGGGTACCGACCCCGGGGCCAAAGATGTACTTC. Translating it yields CTSRVPTPGPKMYF.

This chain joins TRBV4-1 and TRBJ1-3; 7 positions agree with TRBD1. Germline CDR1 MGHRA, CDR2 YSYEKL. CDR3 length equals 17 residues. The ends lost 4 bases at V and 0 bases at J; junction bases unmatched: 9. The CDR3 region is CASSPLGGQTSGNTIYF. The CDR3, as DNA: TGCGCCAGCAGCCCTCTAGGGGGCCAGACCTCTGGAAACACCATATATTTT.

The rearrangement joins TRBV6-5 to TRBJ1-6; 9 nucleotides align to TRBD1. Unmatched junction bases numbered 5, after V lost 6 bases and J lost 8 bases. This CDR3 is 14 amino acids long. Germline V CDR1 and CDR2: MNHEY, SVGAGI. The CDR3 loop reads CASRRGQGDSPLHF. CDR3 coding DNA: TGTGCCAGCAGAAGGGGACAGGGAGATTCACCCCTCCACTTT.

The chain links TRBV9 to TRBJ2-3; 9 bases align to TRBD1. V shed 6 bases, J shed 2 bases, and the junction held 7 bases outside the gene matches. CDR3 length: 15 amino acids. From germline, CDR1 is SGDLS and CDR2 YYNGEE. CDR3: CASNSDRGSTDTQYF. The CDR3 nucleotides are TGTGCCAGCAACTCGGACAGGGGATCCACAGATACGCAGTATTTT.

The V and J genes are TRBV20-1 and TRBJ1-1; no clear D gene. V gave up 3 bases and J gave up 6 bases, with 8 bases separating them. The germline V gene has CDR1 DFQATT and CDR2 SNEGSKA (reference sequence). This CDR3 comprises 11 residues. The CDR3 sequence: CSASGWSEAFF. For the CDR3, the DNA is TGCAGTGCTAGCGGTTGGTCTGAAGCTTTCTTT.

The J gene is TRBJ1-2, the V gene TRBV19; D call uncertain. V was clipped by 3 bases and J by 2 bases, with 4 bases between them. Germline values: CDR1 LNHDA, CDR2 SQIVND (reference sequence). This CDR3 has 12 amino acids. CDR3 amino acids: CASSMENYGYTF. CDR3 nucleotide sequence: TGTGCCAGTAGTATGGAAAACTATGGCTACACCTTC.

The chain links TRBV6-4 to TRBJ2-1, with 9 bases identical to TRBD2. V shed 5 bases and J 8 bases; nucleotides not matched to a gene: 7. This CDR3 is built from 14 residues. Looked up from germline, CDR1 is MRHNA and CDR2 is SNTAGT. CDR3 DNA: TGTGCCAGCAGTTGGCGGGGGGGCCAGGATGAGCAGTTCTTC. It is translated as CASSWRGGQDEQFF.